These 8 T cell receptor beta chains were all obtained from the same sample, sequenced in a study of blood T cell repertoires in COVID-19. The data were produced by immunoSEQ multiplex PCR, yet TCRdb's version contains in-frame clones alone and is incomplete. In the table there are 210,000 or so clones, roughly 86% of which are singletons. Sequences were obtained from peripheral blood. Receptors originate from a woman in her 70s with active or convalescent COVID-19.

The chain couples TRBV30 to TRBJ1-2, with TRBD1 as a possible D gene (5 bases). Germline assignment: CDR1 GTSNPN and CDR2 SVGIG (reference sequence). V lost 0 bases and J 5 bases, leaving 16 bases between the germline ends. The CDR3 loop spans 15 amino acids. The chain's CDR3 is CAWSVLGREEYGYTF. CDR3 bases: TGTGCCTGGAGTGTACTAGGCAGGGAGGAGTATGGCTACACCTTC.

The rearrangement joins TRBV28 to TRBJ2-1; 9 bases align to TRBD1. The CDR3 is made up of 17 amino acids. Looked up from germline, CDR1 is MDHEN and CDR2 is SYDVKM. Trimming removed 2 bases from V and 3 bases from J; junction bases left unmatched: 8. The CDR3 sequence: CASSLPPGTGNYNEQFF. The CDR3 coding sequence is TGTGCCAGCAGTTTACCCCCGGGGACAGGGAACTACAATGAGCAGTTCTTC.

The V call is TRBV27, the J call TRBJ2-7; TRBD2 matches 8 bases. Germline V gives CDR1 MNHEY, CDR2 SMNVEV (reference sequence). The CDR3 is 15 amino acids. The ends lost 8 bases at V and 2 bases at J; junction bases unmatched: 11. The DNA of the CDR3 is TGTGCCAGCCGTCAATGGGAAGCGGGAGCCTACGAGCAGTACTTC. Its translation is CASRQWEAGAYEQYF.

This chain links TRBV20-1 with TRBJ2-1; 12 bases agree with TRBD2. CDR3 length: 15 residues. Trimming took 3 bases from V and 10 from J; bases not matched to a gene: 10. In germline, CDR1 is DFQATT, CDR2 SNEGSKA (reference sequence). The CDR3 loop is CSASNPSGRAGEQFF. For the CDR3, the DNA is TGCAGTGCTAGTAATCCTAGCGGGAGGGCCGGGGAGCAGTTCTTC.

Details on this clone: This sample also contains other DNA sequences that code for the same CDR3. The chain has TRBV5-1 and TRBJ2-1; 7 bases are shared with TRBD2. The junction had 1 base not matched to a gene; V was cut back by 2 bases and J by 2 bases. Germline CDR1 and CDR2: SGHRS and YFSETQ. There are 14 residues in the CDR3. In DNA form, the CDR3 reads TGCGCCAGCAGCTTAGCGGGAACCTACAATGAGCAGTTCTTC. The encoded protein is CASSLAGTYNEQFF.

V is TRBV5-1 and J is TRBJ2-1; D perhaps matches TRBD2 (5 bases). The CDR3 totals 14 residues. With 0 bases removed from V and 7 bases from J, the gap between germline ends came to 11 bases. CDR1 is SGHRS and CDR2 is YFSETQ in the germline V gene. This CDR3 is CASSLGRRGNEQFF. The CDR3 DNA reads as TGCGCCAGCAGCTTGGGGCGCCGCGGGAATGAGCAGTTCTTC.

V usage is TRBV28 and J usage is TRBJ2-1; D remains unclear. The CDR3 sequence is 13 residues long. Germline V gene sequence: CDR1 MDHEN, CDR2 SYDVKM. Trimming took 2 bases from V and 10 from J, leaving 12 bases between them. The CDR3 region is CASSLVRRIEQFF. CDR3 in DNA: TGTGCCAGCAGTTTAGTGCGGCGGATAGAGCAGTTCTTC.

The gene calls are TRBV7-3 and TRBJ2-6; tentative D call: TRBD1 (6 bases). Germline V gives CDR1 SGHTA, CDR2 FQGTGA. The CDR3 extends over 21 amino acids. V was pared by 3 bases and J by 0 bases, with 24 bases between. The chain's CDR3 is CASSFGRPTPGQSSGANVLTF. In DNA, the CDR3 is TGTGCCAGCAGCTTCGGTCGACCAACTCCGGGACAATCCTCTGGGGCCAACGTCCTGACTTTC.